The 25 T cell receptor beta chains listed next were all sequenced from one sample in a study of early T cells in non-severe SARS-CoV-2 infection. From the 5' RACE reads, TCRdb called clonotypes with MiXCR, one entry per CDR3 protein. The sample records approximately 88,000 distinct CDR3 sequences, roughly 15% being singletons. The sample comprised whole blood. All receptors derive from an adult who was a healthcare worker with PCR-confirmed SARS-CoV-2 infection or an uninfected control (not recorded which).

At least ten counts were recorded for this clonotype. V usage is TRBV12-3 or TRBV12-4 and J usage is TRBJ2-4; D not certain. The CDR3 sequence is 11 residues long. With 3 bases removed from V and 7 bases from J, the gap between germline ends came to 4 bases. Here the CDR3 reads CASSFSNIQYF. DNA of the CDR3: TGTGCCAGCAGTTTCTCGAACATTCAGTACTTC.

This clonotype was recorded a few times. CDR3 protein: CASSLEGGGQYF. The CDR3 DNA follows: TGTGCCAGCAGCTTAGAGGGAGGAGGGCAGTACTTC. The chain recombines TRBV7-9 with TRBJ2-7; D perhaps matches TRBD2 (6 bases). Germline-derived CDR1 and CDR2 are SEHNR and FQNEAQ (reference sequence). This CDR3 has 12 residues. Trimming shortened V by 1 base and J by 9 bases, and 10 bases separated the two germline ends.

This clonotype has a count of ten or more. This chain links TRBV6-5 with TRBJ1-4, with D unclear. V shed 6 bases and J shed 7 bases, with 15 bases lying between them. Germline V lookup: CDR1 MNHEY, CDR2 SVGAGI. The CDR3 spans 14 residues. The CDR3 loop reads CASRAARGSEKLFF. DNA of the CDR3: TGTGCCAGCAGGGCCGCCCGCGGGTCTGAAAAACTGTTTTTT.

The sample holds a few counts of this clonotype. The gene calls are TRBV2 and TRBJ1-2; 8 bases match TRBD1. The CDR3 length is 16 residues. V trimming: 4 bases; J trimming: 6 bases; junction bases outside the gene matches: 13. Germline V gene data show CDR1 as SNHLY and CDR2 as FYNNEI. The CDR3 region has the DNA TGTGCCAGCAGTGTCATGGACAGGGCGGTTGTTCATGGCTACACCTTC. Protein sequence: CASSVMDRAVVHGYTF.

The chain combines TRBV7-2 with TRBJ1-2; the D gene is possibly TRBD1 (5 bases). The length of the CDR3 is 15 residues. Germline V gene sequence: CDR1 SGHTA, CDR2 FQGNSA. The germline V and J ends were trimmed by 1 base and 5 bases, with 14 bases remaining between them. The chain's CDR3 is CASSLGGGDLYGYTF. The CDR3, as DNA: TGTGCCAGCAGCTTAGGGGGAGGGGATCTATATGGCTACACCTTC.

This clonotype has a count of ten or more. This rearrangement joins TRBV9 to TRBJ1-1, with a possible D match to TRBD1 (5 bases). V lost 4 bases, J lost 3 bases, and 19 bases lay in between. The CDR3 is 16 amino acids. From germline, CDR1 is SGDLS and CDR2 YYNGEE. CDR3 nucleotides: TGTGCCAGCAGCCCCGGCGGGGGAGGGTTAGACACTGAAGCTTTCTTT. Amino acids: CASSPGGGGLDTEAFF.

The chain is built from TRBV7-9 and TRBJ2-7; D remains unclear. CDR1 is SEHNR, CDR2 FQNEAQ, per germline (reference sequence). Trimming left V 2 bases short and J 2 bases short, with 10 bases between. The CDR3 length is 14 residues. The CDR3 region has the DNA TGTGCCAGCAGCTTAACGCTAGTTCCCTACGAGCAGTACTTC. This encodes CASSLTLVPYEQYF. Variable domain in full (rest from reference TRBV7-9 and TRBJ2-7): DTGVSQNPRHKITKRGQNVTFRCDPISEHNRLYWYRQTLGQGPEFLTYFQNEAQLEKSRLLSDRFSAERPKGSFSTLEIQRTEQGDSAMYLCASSLTLVPYEQYFGPGTRLTVT.

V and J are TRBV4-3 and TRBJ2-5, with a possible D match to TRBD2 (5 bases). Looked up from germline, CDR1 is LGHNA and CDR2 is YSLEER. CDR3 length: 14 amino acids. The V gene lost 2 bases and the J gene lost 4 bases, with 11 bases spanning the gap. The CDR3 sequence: CASSQSQRSETQYF. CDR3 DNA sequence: TGCGCCAGCAGCCAATCCCAGCGGTCAGAGACCCAGTACTTC.

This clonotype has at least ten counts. CDR3 in amino acids: CASSLEGAPSSYEQYF. CDR3 coding DNA: TGCGCCAGCAGCTTGGAGGGCGCCCCCAGCTCCTACGAGCAGTACTTC. V is TRBV5-1 and J is TRBJ2-7; D gene unclear. Germline-derived CDR1 and CDR2 are SGHRS and YFSETQ. CDR3 length: 16 amino acids. Trimming took off 0 bases at V and 0 bases at J, with 13 bases between the two ends.

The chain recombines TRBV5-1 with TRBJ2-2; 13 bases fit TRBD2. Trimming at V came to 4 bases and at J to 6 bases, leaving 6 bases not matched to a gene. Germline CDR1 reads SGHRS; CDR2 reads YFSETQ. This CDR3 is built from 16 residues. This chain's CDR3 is CASSQTSGGPAGELFF. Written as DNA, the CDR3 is TGCGCCAGCAGCCAGACTAGCGGGGGGCCGGCCGGGGAGCTGTTTTTT.

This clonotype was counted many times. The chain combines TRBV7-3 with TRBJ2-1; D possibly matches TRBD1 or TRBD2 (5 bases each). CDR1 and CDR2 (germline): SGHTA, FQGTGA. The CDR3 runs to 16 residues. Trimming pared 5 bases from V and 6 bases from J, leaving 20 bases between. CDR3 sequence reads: CASSPRPREKVNEQFF. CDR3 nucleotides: TGTGCCAGCAGCCCCAGGCCCAGGGAGAAGGTCAATGAGCAGTTCTTC.

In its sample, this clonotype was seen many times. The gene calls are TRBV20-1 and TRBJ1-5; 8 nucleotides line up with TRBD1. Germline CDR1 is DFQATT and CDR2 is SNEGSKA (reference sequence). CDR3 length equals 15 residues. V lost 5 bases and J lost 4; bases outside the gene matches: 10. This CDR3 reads CSALRQGQENQPQHF. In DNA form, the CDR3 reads TGCAGTGCTCTTCGGCAGGGACAGGAGAATCAGCCCCAGCATTTT.

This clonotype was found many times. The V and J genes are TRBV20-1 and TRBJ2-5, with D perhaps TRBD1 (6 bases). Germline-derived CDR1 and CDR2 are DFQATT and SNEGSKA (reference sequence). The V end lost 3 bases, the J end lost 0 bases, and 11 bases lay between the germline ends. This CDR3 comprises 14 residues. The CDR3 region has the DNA TGCAGTGCTAGCTATGGGACAAACCAAGAGACCCAGTACTTC. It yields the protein CSASYGTNQETQYF.

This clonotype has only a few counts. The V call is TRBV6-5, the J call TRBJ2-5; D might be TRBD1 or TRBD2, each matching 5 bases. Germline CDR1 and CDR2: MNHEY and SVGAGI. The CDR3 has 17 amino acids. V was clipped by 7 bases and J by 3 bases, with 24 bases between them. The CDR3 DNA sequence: TGTGCCAGCATGTCCCGGGTGAAGGGACGGGGAGAAGAGACCCAGTACTTC. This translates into CASMSRVKGRGEETQYF.

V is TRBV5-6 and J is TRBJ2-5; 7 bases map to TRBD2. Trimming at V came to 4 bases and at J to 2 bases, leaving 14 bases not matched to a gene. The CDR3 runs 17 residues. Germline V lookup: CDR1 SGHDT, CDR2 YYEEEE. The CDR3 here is CASSITGPPGGQETQYF. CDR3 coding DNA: TGTGCCAGCAGCATAACCGGGCCCCCGGGGGGACAAGAGACCCAGTACTTC.

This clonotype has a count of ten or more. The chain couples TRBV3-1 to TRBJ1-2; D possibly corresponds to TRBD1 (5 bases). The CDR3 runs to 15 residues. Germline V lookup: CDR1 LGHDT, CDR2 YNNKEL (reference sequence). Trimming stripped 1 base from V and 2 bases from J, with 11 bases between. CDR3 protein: CASSQVPGSNYGYTF. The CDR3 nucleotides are TGTGCCAGCAGCCAAGTACCAGGGTCGAACTATGGCTACACCTTC.

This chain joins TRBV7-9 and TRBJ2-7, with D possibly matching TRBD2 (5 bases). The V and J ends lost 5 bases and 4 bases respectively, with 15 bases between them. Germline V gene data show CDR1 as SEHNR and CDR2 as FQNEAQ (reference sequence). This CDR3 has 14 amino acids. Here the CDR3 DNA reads TGTGCCAGCAGCCGGGGTAAAACAGCTTACGAGCAGTACTTC. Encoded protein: CASSRGKTAYEQYF.

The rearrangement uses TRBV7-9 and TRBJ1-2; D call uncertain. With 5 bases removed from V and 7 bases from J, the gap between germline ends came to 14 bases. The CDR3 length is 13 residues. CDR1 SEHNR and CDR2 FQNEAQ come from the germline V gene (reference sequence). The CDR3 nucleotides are TGTGCCAGCAGCCCTATTAAATCCGCTGGCTACACCTTC. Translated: CASSPIKSAGYTF.

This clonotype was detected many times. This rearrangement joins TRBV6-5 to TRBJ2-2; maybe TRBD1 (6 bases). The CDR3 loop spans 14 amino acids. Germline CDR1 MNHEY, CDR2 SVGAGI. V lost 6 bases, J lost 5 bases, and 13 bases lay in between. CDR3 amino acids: CASRKGTTTGELFF. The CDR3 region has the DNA TGTGCCAGCAGAAAGGGGACAACAACCGGGGAGCTGTTTTTT.

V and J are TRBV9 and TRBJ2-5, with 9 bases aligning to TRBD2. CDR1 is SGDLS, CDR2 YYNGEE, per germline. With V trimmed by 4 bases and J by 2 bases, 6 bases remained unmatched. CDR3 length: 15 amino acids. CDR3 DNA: TGTGCCAGCAGCTTCGGCGGGGGGGTTCAAGAGACCCAGTACTTC. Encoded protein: CASSFGGGVQETQYF. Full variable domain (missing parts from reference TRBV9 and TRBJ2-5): DSGVTQTPKHLITATGQRVTLRCSPRSGDLSVYWYQQSLDQGLQFLIQYYNGEERAKGNILERFSAQQFPDLHSELNLSSLELGDSALYFCASSFGGGVQETQYFGPGTRLLVL.

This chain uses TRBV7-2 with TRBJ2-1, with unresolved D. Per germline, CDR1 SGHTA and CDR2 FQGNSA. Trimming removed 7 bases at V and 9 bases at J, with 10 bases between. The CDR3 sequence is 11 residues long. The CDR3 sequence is CASKTRGEQFF. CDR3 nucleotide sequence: TGTGCCAGCAAAACACGCGGTGAGCAGTTCTTC.

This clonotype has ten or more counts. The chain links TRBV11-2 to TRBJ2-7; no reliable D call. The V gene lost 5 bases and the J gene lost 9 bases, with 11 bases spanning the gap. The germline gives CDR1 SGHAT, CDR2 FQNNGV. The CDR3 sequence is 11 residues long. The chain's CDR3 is CASSPSRAQYF. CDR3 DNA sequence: TGTGCCAGCAGCCCCTCCCGGGCGCAGTACTTC.

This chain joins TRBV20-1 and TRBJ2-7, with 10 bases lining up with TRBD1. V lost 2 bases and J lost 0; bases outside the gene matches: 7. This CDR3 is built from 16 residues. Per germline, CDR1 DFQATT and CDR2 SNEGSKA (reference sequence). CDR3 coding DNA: TGCAGTGCTAGATCCGGGACAGGGGCTAGCTCCTACGAGCAGTACTTC. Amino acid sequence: CSARSGTGASSYEQYF.

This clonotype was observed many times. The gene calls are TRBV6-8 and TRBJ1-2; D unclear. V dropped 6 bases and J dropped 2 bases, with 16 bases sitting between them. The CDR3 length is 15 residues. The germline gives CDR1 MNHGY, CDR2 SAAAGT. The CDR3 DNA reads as TGTGCCAGCAGCCCTTCGGCTCGGAGGAACTATGGCTACACCTTC. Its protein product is CASSPSARRNYGYTF.

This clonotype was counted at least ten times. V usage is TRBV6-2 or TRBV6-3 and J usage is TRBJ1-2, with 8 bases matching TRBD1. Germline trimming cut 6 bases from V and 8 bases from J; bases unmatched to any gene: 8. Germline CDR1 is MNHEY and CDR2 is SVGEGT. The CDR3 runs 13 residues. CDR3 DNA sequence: TGTGCCAGCAGGCTAATCGACAGGGGAGGCTACACCTTC. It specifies CASRLIDRGGYTF.